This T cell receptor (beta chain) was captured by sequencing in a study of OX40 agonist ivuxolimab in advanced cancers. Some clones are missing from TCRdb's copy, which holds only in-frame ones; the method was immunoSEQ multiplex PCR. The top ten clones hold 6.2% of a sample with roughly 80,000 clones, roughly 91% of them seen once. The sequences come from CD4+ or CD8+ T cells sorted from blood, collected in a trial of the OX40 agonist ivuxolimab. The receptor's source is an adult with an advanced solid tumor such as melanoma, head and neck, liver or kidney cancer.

The CDR3 loop reads CASSQETSGGPGGELFF. CDR3 coding DNA: TGCGCCAGCAGCCAAGAGACTAGCGGGGGGCCGGGCGGGGAGCTGTTTTTT. The chain couples TRBV4-1 to TRBJ2-2, with 13 bases identical to TRBD2. Trimming cost V 0 bases and J 7 bases; bases outside gene matches: 5. Germline V lookup: CDR1 MGHRA, CDR2 YSYEKL. There are 17 residues in the CDR3.